This T cell receptor (beta chain) was recovered during a study of patients and donors after allogeneic stem cell transplantation (dated by TCRdb to about 2020). The CDR3 measures 12 amino acids from cysteine to phenylalanine. Just CDR3 DNA is preserved here, 36 bases in frame from base 1. Trimming takes 6 bases from V and 1 base from J, and the germline ends sit 6 bases apart. CDR1 and CDR2 (LGHDT, YNNKEL) derive from the germline V gene (reference sequence). To prepare the library, RT-PCR was applied. Sequencing instrument: NextSeq 550. TCRdb trimmed the raw reads at Q25, called clones with MiXCR and kept productive beta chains. Merged by CDR3 protein, the rows form single entries marked with the most common genes and DNA. Present in this sample are 160,000 or so distinct CDR3 sequences, 24% of which were seen just once. The ten largest account for around 26% of the sample. This clonotype was seen more than once but under ten times. The clone's antigen remains unknown. Nothing much larger sits one base from this clone, and base qualities are not available.

The chain joins TRBV3-1 to TRBJ1-1, with no reliable assignment of the D segment. The sample taken for sequencing was blood, either unsorted or a sorted T cell fraction (not recorded which). The TCR comes from a human donor who was either an allogeneic HSCT recipient or a stem cell or donor lymphocyte infusion donor (not recorded which). It is not recorded whose cells these are; they may come from a transplant donor. The nucleotide sequence reads TGTGCCAGCAGATTCAGGAACACTGAAGCTTTCTTT. It encodes CASRFRNTEAFF.